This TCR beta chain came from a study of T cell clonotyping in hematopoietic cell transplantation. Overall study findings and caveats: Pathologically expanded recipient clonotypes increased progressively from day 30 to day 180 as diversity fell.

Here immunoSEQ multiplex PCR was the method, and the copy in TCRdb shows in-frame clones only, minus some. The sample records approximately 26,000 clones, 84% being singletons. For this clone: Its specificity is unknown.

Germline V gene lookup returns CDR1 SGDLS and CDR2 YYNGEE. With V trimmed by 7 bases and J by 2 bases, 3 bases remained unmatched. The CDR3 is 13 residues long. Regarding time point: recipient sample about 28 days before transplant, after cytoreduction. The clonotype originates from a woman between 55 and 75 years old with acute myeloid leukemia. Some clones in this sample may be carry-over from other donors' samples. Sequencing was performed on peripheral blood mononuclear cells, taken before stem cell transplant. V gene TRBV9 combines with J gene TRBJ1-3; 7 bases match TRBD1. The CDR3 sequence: CASGDRAGNTIYF. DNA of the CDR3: TGTGCCAGCGGAGACAGGGCTGGAAACACCATATATTTT.